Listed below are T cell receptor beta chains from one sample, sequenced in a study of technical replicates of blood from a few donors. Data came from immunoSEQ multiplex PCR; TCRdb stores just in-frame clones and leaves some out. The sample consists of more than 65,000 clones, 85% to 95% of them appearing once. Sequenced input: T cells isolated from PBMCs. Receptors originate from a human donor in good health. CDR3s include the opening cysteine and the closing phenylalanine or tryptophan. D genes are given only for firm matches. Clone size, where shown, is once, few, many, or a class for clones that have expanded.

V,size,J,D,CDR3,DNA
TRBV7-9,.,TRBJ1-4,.,CASSSTGREKLFF,TGTGCCAGCAGCTCCACAGGGCGCGAAAAACTGTTTTTT
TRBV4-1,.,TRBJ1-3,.,CASSQESGVRDGNTIYF,TGCGCCAGCAGCCAAGAATCGGGGGTCAGGGATGGAAACACCATATATTTT
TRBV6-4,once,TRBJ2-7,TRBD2,CARFRWEGEGEQYF,TGTGCCAGGTTTCGCTGGGAGGGTGAGGGCGAGCAGTACTTC
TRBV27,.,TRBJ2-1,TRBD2,CASSFLAGGNEQFF,TGTGCCAGCAGTTTTCTAGCGGGAGGGAATGAGCAGTTCTTC
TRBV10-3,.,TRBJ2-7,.,CAISDGSSYEQYF,TGTGCCATCAGTGACGGGAGCTCCTACGAGCAGTACTTC
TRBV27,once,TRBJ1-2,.,CASSLSGAQGGGYTF,TGTGCCAGCAGTTTATCAGGGGCACAGGGAGGGGGCTACACCTTC
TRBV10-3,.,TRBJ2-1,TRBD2,CAISEFPRATSGSLNEQFF,TGTGCCATCAGTGAATTTCCCAGGGCGACTAGCGGGAGCCTCAATGAGCAGTTCTTC
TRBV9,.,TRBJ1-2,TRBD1,CASSGDSYGYTF,TGTGCCAGCAGCGGGGACAGCTATGGCTACACCTTC
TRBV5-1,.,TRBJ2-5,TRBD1,CASSLSRTGGQETQYF,TGCGCCAGCAGCTTGTCCCGGACAGGGGGTCAAGAGACCCAGTACTTC
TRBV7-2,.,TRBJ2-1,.,CASSSTPPGGVNEQFF,TGTGCCAGCAGCTCGACTCCGCCCGGAGGGGTCAATGAGCAGTTCTTC
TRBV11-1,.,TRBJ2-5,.,CASSFSGGETQYF,TGTGCCAGCAGCTTCTCAGGGGGGGAGACCCAGTACTTC
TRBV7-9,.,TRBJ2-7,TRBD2,CASSLVSGSEQYF,TGTGCCAGCAGCTTAGTTAGCGGGAGCGAGCAGTACTTC
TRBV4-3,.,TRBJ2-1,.,CASSPHQGTSYNEQFF,TGCGCCAGCAGCCCTCACCAGGGGACATCCTACAATGAGCAGTTCTTC
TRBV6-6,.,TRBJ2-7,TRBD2,CASRYGRSSYEQYF,TGTGCCAGCAGGTACGGGAGGAGCTCCTACGAGCAGTACTTC
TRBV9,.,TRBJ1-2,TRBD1,CASSPQGAGGYTF,TGTGCCAGCAGCCCACAGGGGGCAGGAGGCTACACCTTC
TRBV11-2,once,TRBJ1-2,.,CASSLDLREYDYGYTF,TGTGCCAGCAGCTTAGATCTGAGGGAGTACGACTATGGCTACACCTTC
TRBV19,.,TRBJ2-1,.,CASSIGGGYNEQFF,TGTGCCAGTAGTATAGGGGGCGGTTACAATGAGCAGTTCTTC
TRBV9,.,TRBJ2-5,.,CASSSGLAEETQYF,TGTGCCAGCAGCTCCGGGTTAGCGGAAGAGACCCAGTACTTC
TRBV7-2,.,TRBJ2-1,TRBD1,CASSLALDRMIYNEQFF,TGTGCCAGCAGCTTAGCGTTGGACAGGATGATTTACAATGAGCAGTTCTTC
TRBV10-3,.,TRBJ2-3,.,CAISGGVSTDTQYF,TGTGCCATCAGTGGAGGCGTGAGCACAGATACGCAGTATTTT
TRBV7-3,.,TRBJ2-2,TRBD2,CASSSPGGGNTGELFF,TGTGCCAGCAGCTCCCCTGGGGGGGGTAACACCGGGGAGCTGTTTTTT
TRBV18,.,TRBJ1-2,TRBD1,CASSPRTGGEVNGYTF,TGTGCCAGCTCACCTCGGACAGGGGGCGAGGTTAATGGCTACACCTTC
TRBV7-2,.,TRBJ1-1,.,CASSLVSEAFF,TGTGCCAGCAGCTTAGTCTCTGAAGCTTTCTTT
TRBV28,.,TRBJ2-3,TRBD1,CASSLQGVLSTDTQYF,TGTGCCAGCAGTCTACAGGGGGTGTTGAGCACAGATACGCAGTATTTT
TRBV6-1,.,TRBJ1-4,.,CAGNRAPNEKLFF,TGTGCCGGAAACAGGGCTCCTAATGAAAAACTGTTTTTT
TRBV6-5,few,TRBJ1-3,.,CASSYGSSGNTIYF,TGTGCCAGCAGTTATGGGAGCTCTGGAAACACCATATATTTT
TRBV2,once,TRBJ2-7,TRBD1,CASRRTGDEQYF,TGTGCCAGCAGGAGGACAGGGGACGAGCAGTACTTC
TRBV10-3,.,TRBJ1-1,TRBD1,CATGQGADTEAFF,TGTGCCACGGGACAGGGCGCGGACACTGAAGCTTTCTTT
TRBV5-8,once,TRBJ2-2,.,CASSLGYQGNTGELFF,TGTGCCAGCAGCTTGGGCTATCAGGGGAACACCGGGGAGCTGTTTTTT
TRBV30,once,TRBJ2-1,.,CAWSVGQGLDNEQFF,TGTGCCTGGAGTGTAGGCCAGGGTTTGGACAATGAGCAGTTCTTC
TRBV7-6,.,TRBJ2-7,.,CASSRRAVRGSYEQYF,TGTGCCAGCTCCCGTCGGGCTGTACGGGGATCCTACGAGCAGTACTTC
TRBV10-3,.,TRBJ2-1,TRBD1,CAISGASRDREYNEQFF,TGTGCCATCAGTGGGGCATCAAGGGACAGAGAGTACAATGAGCAGTTCTTC
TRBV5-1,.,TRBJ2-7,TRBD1,CASSLEGQGYEQYF,TGCGCCAGCAGCTTGGAAGGACAGGGGTACGAGCAGTACTTC
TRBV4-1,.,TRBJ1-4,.,CASRRIQESNEKLFF,TGCGCCAGCAGGCGCATACAGGAGTCTAATGAAAAACTGTTTTTT
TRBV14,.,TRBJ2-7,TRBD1,CASSRGTGYEQYF,TGTGCCAGCAGCCGGGGGACAGGGTACGAGCAGTACTTC
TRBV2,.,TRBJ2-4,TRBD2,CASSERSSGKNIQYF,TGTGCCAGCAGTGAAAGGTCTAGCGGCAAAAACATTCAGTACTTC
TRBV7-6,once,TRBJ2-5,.,CASSSDQETQYF,TGTGCCAGCAGTTCAGACCAAGAGACCCAGTACTTC
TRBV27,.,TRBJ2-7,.,CASSLFRSYEQYF,TGTGCCAGCAGTTTATTCCGGTCCTACGAGCAGTACTTC
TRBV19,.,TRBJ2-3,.,CASSINAGLGTDTQYF,TGTGCCAGTAGTATAAATGCAGGGTTGGGCACAGATACGCAGTATTTT
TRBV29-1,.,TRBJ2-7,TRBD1,CSVVGTAVSRSYEQYF,TGCAGCGTTGTGGGGACAGCCGTTAGCCGATCCTACGAGCAGTACTTC
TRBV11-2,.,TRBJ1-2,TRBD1,CASSLDYGTGIRRDYGYTF,TGTGCCAGCAGCTTAGATTATGGGACAGGGATTCGCAGGGACTATGGCTACACCTTC
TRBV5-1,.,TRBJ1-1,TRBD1,CASSSQQGSVTEAFF,TGCGCCAGCAGCTCCCAACAGGGGTCAGTCACTGAAGCTTTCTTT
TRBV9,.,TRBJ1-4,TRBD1,CASSVEGAANEKLFF,TGTGCCAGCAGCGTAGAGGGGGCCGCTAATGAAAAACTGTTTTTT
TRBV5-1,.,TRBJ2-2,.,CASSLQGNTGELFF,TGCGCCAGCAGCTTGCAGGGGAACACCGGGGAGCTGTTTTTT
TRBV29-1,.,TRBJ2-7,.,CSVEASDSYEQYF,TGCAGCGTGGAAGCTAGCGATTCCTACGAGCAGTACTTC
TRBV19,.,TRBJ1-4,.,CASSIDSATGGEKLFF,TGTGCCAGTAGTATAGACTCGGCGACAGGTGGTGAAAAACTGTTTTTT
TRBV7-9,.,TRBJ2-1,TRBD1,CASSIGQGAINEQFF,TGTGCCAGCAGCATAGGACAGGGGGCGATTAATGAGCAGTTCTTC
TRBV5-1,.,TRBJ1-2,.,CASSLLSDYGYTF,TGCGCCAGCAGCTTGTTGTCGGACTATGGCTACACCTTC
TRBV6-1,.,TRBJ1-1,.,CASSWKTGPEAFF,TGTGCCAGCAGTTGGAAGACAGGCCCCGAAGCTTTCTTT
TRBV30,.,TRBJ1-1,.,CAWGTFMNTEAFF,TGTGCCTGGGGGACTTTTATGAACACTGAAGCTTTCTTT
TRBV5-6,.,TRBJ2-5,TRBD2,CASSSLTSRETQYF,TGTGCCAGCAGCTCCCTGACTAGCCGGGAGACCCAGTACTTC
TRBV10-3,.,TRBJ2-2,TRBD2,CAITGLANTGELFF,TGTGCCATCACGGGACTAGCGAACACCGGGGAGCTGTTTTTT
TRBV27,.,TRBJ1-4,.,CASSLGGWNEKLFF,TGTGCCAGCAGTTTGGGGGGTTGGAATGAAAAACTGTTTTTT
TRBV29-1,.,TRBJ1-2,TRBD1,CSVVVRDRGYGYTF,TGCAGCGTTGTAGTCCGGGACAGGGGTTATGGCTACACCTTC
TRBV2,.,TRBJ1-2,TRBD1,CASTGQGGSYGYTF,TGTGCCAGTACCGGACAGGGAGGTTCTTATGGCTACACCTTC
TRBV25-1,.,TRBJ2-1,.,CASTISGHEQFF,TGTGCCAGCACGATTAGCGGCCATGAGCAGTTCTTC
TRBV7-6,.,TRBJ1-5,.,CASSLGEGNQPQHF,TGTGCCAGCAGCTTAGGGGAGGGAAATCAGCCCCAGCATTTT